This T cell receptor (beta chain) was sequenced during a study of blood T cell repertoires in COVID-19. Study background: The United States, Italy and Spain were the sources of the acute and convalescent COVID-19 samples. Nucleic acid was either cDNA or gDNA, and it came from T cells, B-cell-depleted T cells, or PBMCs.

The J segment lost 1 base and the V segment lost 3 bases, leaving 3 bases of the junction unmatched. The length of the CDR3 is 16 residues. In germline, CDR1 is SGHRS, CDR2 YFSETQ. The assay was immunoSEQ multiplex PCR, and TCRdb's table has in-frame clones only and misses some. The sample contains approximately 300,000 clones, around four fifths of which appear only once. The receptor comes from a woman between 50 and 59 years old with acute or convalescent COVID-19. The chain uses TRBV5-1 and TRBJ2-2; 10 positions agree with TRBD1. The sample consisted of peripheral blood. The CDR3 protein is CASSSGQGVNTGELFF. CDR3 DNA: TGCGCCAGCAGCTCCGGACAGGGGGTGAACACCGGGGAGCTGTTTTTT.